Described below is a single TCR beta chain sequence and its context. Its antigen remains unidentified. V was shortened by 1 base and J by 6 bases, with 7 bases between the two germline ends. The germline V gene encodes CDR1 SGHTA and CDR2 FQGNSA. The CDR3 loop spans 13 amino acids. This entry is derived from a study of CD8+CD57+ T cells in acquired aplastic anemia. Turning to the study itself: Sorted CD4+ plus CD8+ cells gave DNA averaging roughly 3 ug. Regarding the study as a whole: Significance was not reached for CD8+ Simpson's diversity between patients and controls. Patients and controls were found to share over 25 CD8+ CDR3 sequences.

Genomic DNA constituted the template upon which TCR beta VDJ and CDR3 profiling was performed. TCRdb independently ran MiXCR on the reads; one entry per CDR3 protein. Of about 42,000 distinct CDR3 sequences detected, 55% to 80% appear once; the ten largest clones hold about 22%. The sequenced sample consisted of sorted CD4+, CD8+, or CD8+CD57+ T cells (not recorded which) from PBMCs. The chain is built from TRBV7-2 and TRBJ2-1; D is undetermined. The receptor comes from a human donor in good health, serving as a control. The CDR3 DNA reads TGTGCCAGCAGCTTAGGGGGTACCAATGAGCAGTTCTTC. Translated: CASSLGGTNEQFF.